The TCR beta chain described here comes from a study of identical twins. This clonotype was found a few times. Germline CDR1 MNHEY, CDR2 SVGAGI. V lost 0 bases and J 2 bases, leaving 11 bases between the germline ends. The CDR3 spans 15 residues. The donor group consisted entirely of healthy Caucasians. A universal primer site was created by template switching, with the cDNA bearing unique molecular identifiers. TCRdb fed the 5' RACE reads into MiXCR, producing one record per CDR3 protein. This table holds some 730,000 distinct CDR3 sequences, 15% to 20% found once. This sample was shared with a second study, whose subject was T cells expressing NK-cell markers. In that study: Serological testing identified seven of the eight sequenced donors as HCMV-seropositive and one as seronegative. The leading position in the CD3+CD56-NKG2C+ fraction of a handful of donors also went to these clonotypes.

The sequence was obtained from a woman younger than 30 in good health. The material sequenced was PBMCs. J is TRBJ2-7 and V is TRBV6-5, with D possibly TRBD2 on 5 matching bases. CDR3 sequence: CASSYSGGRTYEQYF. The CDR3 DNA follows: TGTGCCAGCAGTTACTCCGGAGGCAGAACCTACGAGCAGTACTTC.